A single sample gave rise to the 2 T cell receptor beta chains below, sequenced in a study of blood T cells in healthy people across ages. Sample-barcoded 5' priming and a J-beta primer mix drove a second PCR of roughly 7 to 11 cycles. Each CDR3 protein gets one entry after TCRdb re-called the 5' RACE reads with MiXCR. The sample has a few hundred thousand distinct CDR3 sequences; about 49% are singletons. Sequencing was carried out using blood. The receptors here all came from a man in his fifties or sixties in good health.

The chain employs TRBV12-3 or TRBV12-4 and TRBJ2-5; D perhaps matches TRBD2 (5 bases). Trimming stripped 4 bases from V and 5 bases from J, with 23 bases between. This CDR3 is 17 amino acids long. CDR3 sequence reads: CASSSGSSTPGRETQYF. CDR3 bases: TGTGCCAGCAGTTCGGGCAGTTCCACTCCGGGAAGGGAGACCCAGTACTTC.

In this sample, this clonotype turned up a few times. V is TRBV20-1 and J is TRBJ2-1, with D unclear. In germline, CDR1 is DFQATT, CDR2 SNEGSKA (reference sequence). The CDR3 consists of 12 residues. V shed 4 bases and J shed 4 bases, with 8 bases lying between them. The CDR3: CSATNGYNEQFF. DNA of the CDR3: TGCAGTGCTACCAATGGGTACAATGAGCAGTTCTTC.